This TCR beta chain emerged from a study of cytomegalovirus exposure and HLA in healthy donors. Notes on the study in general: An observed cluster of highly shared sequence variants was recorded as a likely sequencing artifact. Earlier analysis looked at TCR beta V segments, and most were productive about 90% or about 30% of the time. With further analysis later on, most CMV-associated TCR beta chains appeared HLA-restricted. Among the most significant clusters, several appeared linked to common viral pathogens in a later analysis.

V was cut by 6 bases and J by 5 bases, with 14 bases left in between. Germline V gives CDR1 SGHRS, CDR2 YFSETQ. The CDR3 totals 14 residues. As to this clone: Its specificity is not known.

Researchers ran the PCR with 60 Vbeta and 13 Jbeta primers. The data were produced by immunoSEQ multiplex PCR, yet TCRdb's version contains in-frame clones alone and is incomplete. The sample yields some 150,000 clones, roughly 78% seen once. The sample consisted of PBMCs. The rearrangement joins TRBV5-1 to TRBJ2-2; a possible D gene is TRBD1 (6 bases). The clonotype originates from a man aged 50-59 years in good health and CMV-seropositive. The CDR3 bases are TGCGCCAGCACATTGGGACAAGAGACCGGGGAGCTGTTTTTT. Its protein product is CASTLGQETGELFF.